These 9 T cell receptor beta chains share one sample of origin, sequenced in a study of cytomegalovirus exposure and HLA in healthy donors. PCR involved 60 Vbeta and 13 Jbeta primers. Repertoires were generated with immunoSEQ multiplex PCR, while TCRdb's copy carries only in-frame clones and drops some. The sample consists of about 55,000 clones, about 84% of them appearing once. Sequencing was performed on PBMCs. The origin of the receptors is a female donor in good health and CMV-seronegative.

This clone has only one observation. The CDR3 DNA sequence: TGTGCCAGCAGACCATCAGGGCAGGGGAGGGGTGAGCAGTTCTTC. It translates to CASRPSGQGRGEQFF. The chain carries TRBV28 and TRBJ2-1; D perhaps matches TRBD2 (7 bases). Germline V lookup: CDR1 MDHEN, CDR2 SYDVKM. The CDR3 has 15 residues. Trimming removed 6 bases from V and 9 bases from J, with 21 bases in between.

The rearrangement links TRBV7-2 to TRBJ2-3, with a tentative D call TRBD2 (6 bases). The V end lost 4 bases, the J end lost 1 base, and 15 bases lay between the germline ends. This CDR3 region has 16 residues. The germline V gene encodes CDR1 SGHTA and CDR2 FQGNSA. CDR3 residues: CASSSVGGARTDTQYF. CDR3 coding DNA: TGTGCCAGCAGCTCGGTCGGCGGGGCCCGCACAGATACGCAGTATTTT.

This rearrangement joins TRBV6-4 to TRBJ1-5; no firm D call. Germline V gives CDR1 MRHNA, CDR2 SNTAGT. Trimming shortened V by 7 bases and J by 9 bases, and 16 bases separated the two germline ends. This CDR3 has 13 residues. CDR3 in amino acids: CASTPGSLVPQHF. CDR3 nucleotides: TGTGCCAGCACCCCGGGTAGCTTGGTGCCCCAGCATTTT.

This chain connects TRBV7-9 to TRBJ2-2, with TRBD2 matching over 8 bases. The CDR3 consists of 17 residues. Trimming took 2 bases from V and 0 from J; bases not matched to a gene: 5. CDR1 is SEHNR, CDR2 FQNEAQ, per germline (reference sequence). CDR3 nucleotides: TGTGCCAGCAGCTTAAGAGCGGGGGCCGCGAACACCGGGGAGCTGTTTTTT. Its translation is CASSLRAGAANTGELFF.

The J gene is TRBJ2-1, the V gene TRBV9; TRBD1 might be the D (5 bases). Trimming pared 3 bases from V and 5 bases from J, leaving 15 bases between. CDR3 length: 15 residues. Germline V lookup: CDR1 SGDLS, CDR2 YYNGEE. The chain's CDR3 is CASSAAGNSHNEQFF. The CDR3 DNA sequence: TGTGCCAGCAGCGCGGCAGGGAATTCACACAATGAGCAGTTCTTC.

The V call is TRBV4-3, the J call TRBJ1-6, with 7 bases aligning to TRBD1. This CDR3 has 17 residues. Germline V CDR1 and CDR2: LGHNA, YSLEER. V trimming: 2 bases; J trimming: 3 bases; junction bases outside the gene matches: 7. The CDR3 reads CASSQLRQGYYNSPLHF. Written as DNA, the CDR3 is TGCGCCAGCAGCCAACTCAGACAGGGCTACTATAATTCACCCCTCCACTTT.

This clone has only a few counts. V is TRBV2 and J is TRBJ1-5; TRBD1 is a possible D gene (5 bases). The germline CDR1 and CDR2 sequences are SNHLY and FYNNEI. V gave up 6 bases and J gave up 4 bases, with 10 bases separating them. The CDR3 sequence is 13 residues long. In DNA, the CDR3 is TGTGCCAGCAGCCAAGACAGTAATCAGCCCCAGCATTTT. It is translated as CASSQDSNQPQHF.

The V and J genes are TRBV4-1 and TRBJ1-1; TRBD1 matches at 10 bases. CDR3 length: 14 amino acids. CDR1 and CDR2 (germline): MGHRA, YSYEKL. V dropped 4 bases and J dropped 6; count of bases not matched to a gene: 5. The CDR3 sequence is CASSPGQGFPEAFF. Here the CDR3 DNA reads TGCGCCAGCAGCCCGGGACAGGGGTTCCCTGAAGCTTTCTTT.

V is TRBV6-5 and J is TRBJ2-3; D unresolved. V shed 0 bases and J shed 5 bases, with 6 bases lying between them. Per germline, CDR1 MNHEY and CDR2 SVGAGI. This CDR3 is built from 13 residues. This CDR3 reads CASSYSHGDTQYF. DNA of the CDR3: TGTGCCAGCAGTTACTCGCACGGAGATACGCAGTATTTT.